Each of the 11 T cell receptor beta chains below was sequenced from the same sample in a study of cytomegalovirus exposure and HLA in healthy donors. PCR used 60 Vbeta primers and 13 Jbeta primers. Only in-frame clones appear in the TCRdb table, and some are missing; sequencing was by immunoSEQ multiplex PCR. The sample includes fewer than 150,000 clones, approximately 80% of them seen just once. Sequencing was done on a sample of PBMCs. Source of these receptors: a male donor in good health and CMV-seronegative.

This clone is a singleton in its sample. This chain connects TRBV27 to TRBJ2-1; 9 nucleotides line up with TRBD2. The CDR3 contains 14 residues. After removal of 2 bases from V and 7 bases from J, the junction contained 3 bases not matched to a gene. Per the germline V gene, CDR1 is MNHEY and CDR2 is SMNVEV (reference sequence). Written as DNA, the CDR3 is TGTGCCAGCAGTTTAGCGGGGGGGTTTAATGAGCAGTTCTTC. Amino acids: CASSLAGGFNEQFF.

The chain combines TRBV5-1 with TRBJ2-5; 9 nucleotides match TRBD2. Trimming at V came to 4 bases and at J to 3 bases, leaving 1 base not matched to a gene. In germline, CDR1 is SGHRS, CDR2 YFSETQ. This CDR3 spans 13 amino acids. The CDR3 nucleotides are TGCGCCAGCAGCCCTAGCGGGAAAGAGACCCAGTACTTC. It encodes CASSPSGKETQYF.

This chain links TRBV20-1 with TRBJ2-5; D remains unclear. This CDR3 has 10 residues. V lost 5 bases and J lost 3, with 4 bases in between. The V gene's germline CDR1 is DFQATT and CDR2 SNEGSKA (reference sequence). The CDR3 protein is CSASEETQYF. The CDR3 nucleotides read TGCAGTGCTTCCGAAGAGACCCAGTACTTC.

V usage is TRBV30 and J usage is TRBJ2-7, with a possible D match to TRBD2 (7 bases). CDR1 and CDR2 (germline): GTSNPN, SVGIG (reference sequence). V dropped 0 bases and J dropped 4 bases, with 16 bases sitting between them. The CDR3 loop spans 15 amino acids. The CDR3 DNA reads TGTGCCTGGAGTGTACGGGGGGCCGCACGATACGAGCAGTACTTC. This translates into CAWSVRGAARYEQYF.

V is TRBV9 and J is TRBJ1-3, with D uncertain. CDR1 and CDR2 from the germline V gene are SGDLS and YYNGEE. Trimming removed 4 bases from V and 0 bases from J, with 5 bases in between. CDR3 length equals 13 residues. In DNA, the CDR3 is TGTGCCAGCAGCCCGAGCTCTGGAAACACCATATATTTT. Translation: CASSPSSGNTIYF.

The genes are TRBV7-2 and TRBJ2-1; 9 nucleotides align to TRBD2. The CDR3 covers 15 residues. V lost 6 bases, J lost 8 bases, and 11 bases stayed unmatched. Germline V gives CDR1 SGHTA, CDR2 FQGNSA. In DNA, the CDR3 is TGTGCCAGCAGTTCCCCTAGAGCGGGGGGTCATGAGCAGTTCTTC. This codes for CASSSPRAGGHEQFF. Complete variable domain (other parts from reference TRBV7-2 and TRBJ2-1): GAGVSQSPSNKVTEKGKDVELRCDPISGHTALYWYRQSLGQGLEFLIYFQGNSAPDKSGLPSDRFSAERTGGSVSTLTIQRTQQEDSAVYLCASSSPRAGGHEQFFGPGTRLTVL.

This clone was picked up a small number of times. The chain uses TRBV2 and TRBJ2-1, with D unresolved. The V end was cut by 2 bases, the J end by 12 bases, with 11 bases between. Germline CDR1 reads SNHLY; CDR2 reads FYNNEI. The CDR3 has 12 residues. CDR3 in DNA: TGTGCCAGCAGTGAACTCCTTGTAATGCAGTTCTTC. This translates into CASSELLVMQFF.

The chain employs TRBV25-1 and TRBJ2-1; a possible D gene is TRBD1 (6 bases). V was shortened by 0 bases and J by 9 bases, with 18 bases between the two germline ends. The CDR3 contains 16 residues. Germline V gene lookup returns CDR1 MGHDK and CDR2 SYGVNS. The DNA for the CDR3 is TGTGCCAGCAGTGAATATACAGGGTTAGGTGTGAGTGAGCAGTTCTTC. Its translation: CASSEYTGLGVSEQFF.

V is TRBV28 and J is TRBJ1-5; D is undetermined. CDR1 and CDR2 from the germline V gene are MDHEN and SYDVKM. V gave up 7 bases and J gave up 6 bases, with 13 bases separating them. The CDR3 has 13 amino acids. The CDR3 protein is CASTSGSRQPQHF. The CDR3 region has the DNA TGTGCCAGCACCTCGGGGTCACGTCAGCCCCAGCATTTT.

For the CDR3, the DNA is TGTGCCAGCAGCTACAAGGACAGGGTCCGGGAGCAGTACTTC. It translates to CASSYKDRVREQYF. This sequence joins TRBV7-9 and TRBJ2-7; TRBD1 aligns across 8 bases. Germline CDR1 SEHNR, CDR2 FQNEAQ (reference sequence). The CDR3 has 14 amino acids. V gave up 4 bases and J gave up 7 bases; unmatched junction bases: 9. The full variable domain, completed using reference TRBV7-9 and TRBJ2-7, is DTGVSQNPRHKITKRGQNVTFRCDPISEHNRLYWYRQTLGQGPEFLTYFQNEAQLEKSRLLSDRFSAERPKGSFSTLEIQRTEQGDSAMYLCASSYKDRVREQYFGPGTRLTVT.

The chain carries TRBV28 and TRBJ1-5; 11 bases agree with TRBD1. The trim removed 6 bases at V and 5 bases at J, leaving 12 bases unmatched. The CDR3 totals 17 residues. Germline CDR1 MDHEN, CDR2 SYDVKM. The CDR3 region is CASSQDRGRGNDQPQHF. CDR3 nucleotide sequence: TGTGCCAGCAGCCAGGACAGGGGGCGCGGCAACGATCAGCCCCAGCATTTT.